A single sample gave rise to the 5 T cell receptor beta chains below, sequenced in a study of T-cell reconstitution after alpha-beta-depleted transplantation in children. The TCRbeta library was prepared with unique molecular identifiers. From the PCR reads, TCRdb called clonotypes with MiXCR, one entry per CDR3 protein. The data contain hundreds of thousands of distinct CDR3 sequences, about 17% of them seen just once; the ten biggest clones take up roughly 3.3%. This sample comprised PBMCs from the stem cell graft donor, obtained from the stem cell graft. The receptors stem from a human donor who donated a stem cell graft to a child with acute lymphoblastic leukemia.

The table lists this clonotype with a few counts. V and J are TRBV6-1 and TRBJ2-3; D gene unclear. Germline-derived CDR1 and CDR2 are MNHNS and SASEGT. The V end lost 2 bases, the J end lost 2 bases, and 11 bases lay between the germline ends. This CDR3 region has 15 residues. In nucleotides, the CDR3 is TGTGCCAGCAGTGAAATGGTGGACCTCACAGATACGCAGTATTTT. Its protein product is CASSEMVDLTDTQYF.

The chain recombines TRBV18 with TRBJ2-7; no clear D gene. This CDR3 contains 14 residues. V lost 3 bases to trimming and J lost 2 bases, with 11 bases between them. Germline V gene lookup returns CDR1 KGHSH and CDR2 LQKENI. The CDR3 DNA reads as TGTGCCAGCTCACCTATACCCGCGACCTACGAGCAGTACTTC. Its translation: CASSPIPATYEQYF.

This clonotype was found a few times. This chain connects TRBV7-9 to TRBJ2-3, with 10 positions matching TRBD1. V lost 4 bases, J lost 6 bases, and 13 bases stayed unmatched. CDR3 length: 17 residues. Germline CDR1 SEHNR, CDR2 FQNEAQ (reference sequence). DNA for the CDR3: TGTGCCAGCAGCTCCACTCTCCCGGGACAGGGGATGGATACGCAGTATTTT. Amino acids: CASSSTLPGQGMDTQYF. Based on the CDR3 plus reference TRBV7-9 and TRBJ2-3, the full variable domain is DTGVSQNPRHKITKRGQNVTFRCDPISEHNRLYWYRQTLGQGPEFLTYFQNEAQLEKSRLLSDRFSAERPKGSFSTLEIQRTEQGDSAMYLCASSSTLPGQGMDTQYFGPGTRLTVL.

This chain links TRBV25-1 with TRBJ2-1, with 9 bases that match TRBD2. With 6 bases clipped from V and 8 bases from J, the junction kept 5 bases outside the gene matches. Germline-derived CDR1 and CDR2 are MGHDK and SYGVNS. This CDR3 comprises 13 residues. The CDR3 reads CASRGTSFDEQFF. CDR3 DNA: TGTGCCAGCAGGGGGACTAGCTTCGATGAGCAGTTCTTC.

This clonotype was detected a few times. This chain uses TRBV12-3 or TRBV12-4 with TRBJ2-4; no definite D call. V was trimmed by 2 bases and J by 0 bases, leaving 14 bases between them. CDR3 length: 17 amino acids. CDR3 DNA: TGTGCCAGCAGTTTATGGAGTATCCTATTAGCCAAAAACATTCAGTACTTC. The encoded protein is CASSLWSILLAKNIQYF.